This T cell receptor (beta chain) was obtained from a study of shared clonotypes between healthy human individuals. The sequenced material, unsorted PBMC DNA, was run on ten immunoSEQ deep assay plates. The repertoire was sequenced with immunoSEQ multiplex PCR; TCRdb's copy has only in-frame clones and lacks some. The table lists about 490,000 clones, 76% of them singletons. Per the germline V gene, CDR1 is MNHNS and CDR2 is SASEGT. The ends were cut back, 7 bases at V and 0 bases at J, with 10 bases in the middle. The CDR3 runs 13 residues. The chain carries TRBV6-1 and TRBJ2-7; D is unresolved. The sample comprised PBMCs. This TCR was sampled from a woman in her 40s in good health. Some clones in this sample may be carry-over from other donors' samples. The CDR3 loop is CASTPRPSYEQYF. CDR3 nucleotides: TGTGCCAGCACCCCCAGGCCCTCCTACGAGCAGTACTTC.